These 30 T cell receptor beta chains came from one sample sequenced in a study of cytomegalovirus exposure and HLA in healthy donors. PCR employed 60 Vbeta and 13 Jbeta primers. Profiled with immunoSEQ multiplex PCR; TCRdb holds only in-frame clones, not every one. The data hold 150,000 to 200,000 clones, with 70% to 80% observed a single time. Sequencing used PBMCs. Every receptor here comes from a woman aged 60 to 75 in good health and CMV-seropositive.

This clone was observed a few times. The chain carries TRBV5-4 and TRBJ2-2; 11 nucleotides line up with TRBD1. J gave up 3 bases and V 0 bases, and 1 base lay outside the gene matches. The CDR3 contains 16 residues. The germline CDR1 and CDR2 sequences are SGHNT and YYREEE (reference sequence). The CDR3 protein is CASSLVGQGDTGELFF. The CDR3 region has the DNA TGTGCCAGCAGCTTGGTGGGACAGGGGGACACCGGGGAGCTGTTTTTT.

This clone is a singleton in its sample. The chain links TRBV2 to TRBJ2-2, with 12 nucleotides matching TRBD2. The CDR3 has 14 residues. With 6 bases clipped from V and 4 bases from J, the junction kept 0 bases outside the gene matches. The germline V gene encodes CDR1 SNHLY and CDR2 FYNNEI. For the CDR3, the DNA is TGTGCCAGCAGACTAGCGGGGGGCACCGGGGAGCTGTTTTTT. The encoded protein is CASRLAGGTGELFF.

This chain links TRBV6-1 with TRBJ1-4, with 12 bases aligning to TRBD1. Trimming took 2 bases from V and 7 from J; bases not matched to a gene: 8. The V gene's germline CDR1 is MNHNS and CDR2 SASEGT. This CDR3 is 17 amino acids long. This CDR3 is CASSESLGQGAREKLFF. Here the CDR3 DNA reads TGTGCCAGCAGTGAATCTCTGGGACAGGGGGCGCGTGAAAAACTGTTTTTT.

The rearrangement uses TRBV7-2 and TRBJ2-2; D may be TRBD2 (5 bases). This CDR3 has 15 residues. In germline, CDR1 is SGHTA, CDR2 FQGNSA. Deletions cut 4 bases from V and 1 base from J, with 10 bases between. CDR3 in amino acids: CASSWRLGNTGELFF. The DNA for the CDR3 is TGTGCCAGCAGCTGGAGGCTCGGGAACACCGGGGAGCTGTTTTTT.

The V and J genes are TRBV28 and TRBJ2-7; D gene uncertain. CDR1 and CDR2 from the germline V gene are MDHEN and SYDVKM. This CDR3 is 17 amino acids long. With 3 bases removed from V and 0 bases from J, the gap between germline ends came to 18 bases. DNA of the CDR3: TGTGCCAGCAGTTTGGCCTTATATGACGGAGACTCCTACGAGCAGTACTTC. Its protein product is CASSLALYDGDSYEQYF.

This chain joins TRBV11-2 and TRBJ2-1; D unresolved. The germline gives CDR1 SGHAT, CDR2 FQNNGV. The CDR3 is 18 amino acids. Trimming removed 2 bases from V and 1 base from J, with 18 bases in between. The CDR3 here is CASSLKPIQTASYNEQFF. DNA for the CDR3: TGTGCCAGCAGCTTAAAGCCGATCCAGACTGCATCCTACAATGAGCAGTTCTTC.

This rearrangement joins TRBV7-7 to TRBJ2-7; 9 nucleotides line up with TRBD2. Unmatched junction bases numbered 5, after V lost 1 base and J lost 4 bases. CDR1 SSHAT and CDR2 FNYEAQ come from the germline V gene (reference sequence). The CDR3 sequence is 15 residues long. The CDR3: CASSLERGGAYEQYF. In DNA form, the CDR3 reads TGTGCCAGCAGCTTAGAGCGCGGGGGGGCTTACGAGCAGTACTTC. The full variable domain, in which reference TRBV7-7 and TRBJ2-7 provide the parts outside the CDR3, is GAGVSQSPRYKVTKRGQDVTLRCDPISSHATLYWYQQALGQGPEFLTYFNYEAQPDKSGLPSDRFSAERPEGSISTLTIQRTEQRDSAMYRCASSLERGGAYEQYFGPGTRLTVT.

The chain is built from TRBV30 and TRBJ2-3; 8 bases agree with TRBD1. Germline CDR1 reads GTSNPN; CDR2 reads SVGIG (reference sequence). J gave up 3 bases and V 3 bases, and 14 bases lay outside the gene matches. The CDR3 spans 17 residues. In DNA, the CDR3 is TGTGCCTGGAGCGAAATCCCAGGGGGCTTAAGGACAGATACGCAGTATTTT. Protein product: CAWSEIPGGLRTDTQYF.

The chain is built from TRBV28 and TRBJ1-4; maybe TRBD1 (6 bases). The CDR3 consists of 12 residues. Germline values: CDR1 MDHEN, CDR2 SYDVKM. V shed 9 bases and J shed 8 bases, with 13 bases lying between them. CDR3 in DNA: TGTGCCAGTAAACAGGGAAACGAAAAACTGTTTTTT. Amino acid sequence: CASKQGNEKLFF. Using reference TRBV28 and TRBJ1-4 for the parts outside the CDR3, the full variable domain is DVKVTQSSRYLVKRTGEKVFLECVQDMDHENMFWYRQDPGLGLRLIYFSYDVKMKEKGDIPEGYSVSREKKERFSLILESASTNQTSMYLCASKQGNEKLFFGSGTQLSVL.

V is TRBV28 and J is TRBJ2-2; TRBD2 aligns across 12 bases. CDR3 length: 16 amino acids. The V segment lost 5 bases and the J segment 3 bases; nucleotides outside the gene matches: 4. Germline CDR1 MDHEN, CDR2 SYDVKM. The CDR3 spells CASSLGLAGHTGELFF. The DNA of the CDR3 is TGTGCCAGCAGTCTGGGACTAGCGGGCCACACCGGGGAGCTGTTTTTT. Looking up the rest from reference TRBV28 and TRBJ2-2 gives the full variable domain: DVKVTQSSRYLVKRTGEKVFLECVQDMDHENMFWYRQDPGLGLRLIYFSYDVKMKEKGDIPEGYSVSREKKERFSLILESASTNQTSMYLCASSLGLAGHTGELFFGEGSRLTVL.

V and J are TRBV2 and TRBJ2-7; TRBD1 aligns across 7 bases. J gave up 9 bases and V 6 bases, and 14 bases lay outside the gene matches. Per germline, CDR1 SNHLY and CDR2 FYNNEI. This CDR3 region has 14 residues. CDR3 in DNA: TGTGCCAGCAGAAATCTACAGGGGAATGGGGGGCAGTACTTC. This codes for CASRNLQGNGGQYF.

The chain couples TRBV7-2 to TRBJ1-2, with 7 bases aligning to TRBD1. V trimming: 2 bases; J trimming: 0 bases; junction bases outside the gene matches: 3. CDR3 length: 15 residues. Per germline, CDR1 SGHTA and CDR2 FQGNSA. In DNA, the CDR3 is TGTGCCAGCAGCTTAAGACAGGGAGCTAACTATGGCTACACCTTC. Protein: CASSLRQGANYGYTF.

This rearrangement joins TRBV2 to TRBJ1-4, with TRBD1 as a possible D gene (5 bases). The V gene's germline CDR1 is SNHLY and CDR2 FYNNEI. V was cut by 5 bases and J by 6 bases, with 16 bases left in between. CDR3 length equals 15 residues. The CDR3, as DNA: TGTGCCAGCAGTCCCCGGCAGGGCGGTTATGAAAAACTGTTTTTT. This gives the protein CASSPRQGGYEKLFF.

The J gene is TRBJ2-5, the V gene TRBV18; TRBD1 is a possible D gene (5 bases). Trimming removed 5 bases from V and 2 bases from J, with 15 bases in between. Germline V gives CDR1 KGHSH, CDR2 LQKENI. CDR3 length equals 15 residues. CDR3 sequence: CASSSLSGKQETQYF. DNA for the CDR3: TGTGCCAGCTCATCTCTCTCAGGGAAACAAGAGACCCAGTACTTC.

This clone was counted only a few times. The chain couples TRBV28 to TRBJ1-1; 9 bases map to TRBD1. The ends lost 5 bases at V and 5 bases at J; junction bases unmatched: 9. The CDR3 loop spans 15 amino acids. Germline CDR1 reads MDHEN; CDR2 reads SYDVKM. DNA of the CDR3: TGTGCCAGCAGTCACAACAGGGGGCGCGTGACTGAAGCTTTCTTT. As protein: CASSHNRGRVTEAFF.

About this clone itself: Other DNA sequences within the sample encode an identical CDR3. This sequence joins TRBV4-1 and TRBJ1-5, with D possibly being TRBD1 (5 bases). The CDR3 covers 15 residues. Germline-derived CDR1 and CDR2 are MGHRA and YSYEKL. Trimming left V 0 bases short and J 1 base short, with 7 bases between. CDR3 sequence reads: CASSQEGASNQPQHF. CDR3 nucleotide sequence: TGCGCCAGCAGCCAAGAAGGGGCGAGCAATCAGCCCCAGCATTTT.

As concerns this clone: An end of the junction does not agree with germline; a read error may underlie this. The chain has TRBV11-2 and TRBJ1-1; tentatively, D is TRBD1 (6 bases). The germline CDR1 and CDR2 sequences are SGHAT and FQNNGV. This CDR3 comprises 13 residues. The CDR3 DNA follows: TGTGCCAGCAGCCCCACCGTCCGGCAGGGGACCCCCTTT. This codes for CASSPTVRQGTPF.

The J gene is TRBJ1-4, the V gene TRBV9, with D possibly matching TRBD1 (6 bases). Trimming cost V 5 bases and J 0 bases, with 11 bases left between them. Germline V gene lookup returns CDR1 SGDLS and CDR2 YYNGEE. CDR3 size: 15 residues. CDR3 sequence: CASRTGQATNEKLFF. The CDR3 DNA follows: TGTGCCAGCAGGACAGGCCAAGCAACTAATGAAAAACTGTTTTTT.

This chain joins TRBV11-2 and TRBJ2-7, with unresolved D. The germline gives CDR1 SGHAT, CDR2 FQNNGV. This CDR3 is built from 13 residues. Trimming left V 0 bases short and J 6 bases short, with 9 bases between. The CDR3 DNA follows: TGTGCCAGCAGCTTAGATACGTTCAGCGAGCAGTACTTC. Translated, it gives CASSLDTFSEQYF.

In DNA, the CDR3 is TGCGCCAGCAGCTTGGGGAGCGGGAGCCCTTACAATGAGCAGTTCTTC. Translated, it gives CASSLGSGSPYNEQFF. The chain couples TRBV5-1 to TRBJ2-1; 8 bases line up with TRBD2. From germline, CDR1 is SGHRS and CDR2 YFSETQ. V lost 0 bases to trimming and J lost 4 bases; unmatched junction nucleotides: 6. CDR3 length equals 16 residues. Full variable domain (missing parts from reference TRBV5-1 and TRBJ2-1): KAGVTQTPRYLIKTRGQQVTLSCSPISGHRSVSWYQQTPGQGLQFLFEYFSETQRNKGNFPGRFSGRQFSNSRSEMNVSTLELGDSALYLCASSLGSGSPYNEQFFGPGTRLTVL.

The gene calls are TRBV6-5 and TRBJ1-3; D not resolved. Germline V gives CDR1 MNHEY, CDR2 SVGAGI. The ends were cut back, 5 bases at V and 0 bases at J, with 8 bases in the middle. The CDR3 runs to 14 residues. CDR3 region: CASSRHFSGNTIYF. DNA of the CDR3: TGTGCCAGCAGTAGACACTTCTCTGGAAACACCATATATTTT.

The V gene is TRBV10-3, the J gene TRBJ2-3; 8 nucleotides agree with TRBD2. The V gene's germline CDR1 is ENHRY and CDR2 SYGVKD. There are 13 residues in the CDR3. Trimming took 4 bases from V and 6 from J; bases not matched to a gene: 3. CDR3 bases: TGTGCCATCAGTGTGACGGGAGGGGATACGCAGTATTTT. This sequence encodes CAISVTGGDTQYF.

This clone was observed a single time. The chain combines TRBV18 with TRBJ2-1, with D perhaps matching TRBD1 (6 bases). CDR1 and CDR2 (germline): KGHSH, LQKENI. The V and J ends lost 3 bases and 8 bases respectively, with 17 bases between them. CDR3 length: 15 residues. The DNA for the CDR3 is TGTGCCAGCTCACCGGGGGCGCAGCCCGGGCATGAGCAGTTCTTC. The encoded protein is CASSPGAQPGHEQFF. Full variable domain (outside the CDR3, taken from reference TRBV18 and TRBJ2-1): NAGVMQNPRHLVRRRGQEARLRCSPMKGHSHVYWYRQLPEEGLKFMVYLQKENIIDESGMPKERFSAEFPKEGPSILRIQQVVRGDSAAYFCASSPGAQPGHEQFFGPGTRLTVL.

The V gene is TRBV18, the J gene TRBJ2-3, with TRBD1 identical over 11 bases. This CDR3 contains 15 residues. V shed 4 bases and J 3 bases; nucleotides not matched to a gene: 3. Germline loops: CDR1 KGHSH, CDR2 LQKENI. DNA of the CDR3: TGTGCCAGCTCACTGGACAGGGGGCGGACAGATACGCAGTATTTT. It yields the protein CASSLDRGRTDTQYF.

CDR3 DNA: TGCGCCAGCAGCCAAGATCGCCCGGGTTTAGTATCTGGGGCCAACGTCCTGACTTTC. This sequence encodes CASSQDRPGLVSGANVLTF. V is TRBV4-3 and J is TRBJ2-6; D is ambiguous. Per the germline V gene, CDR1 is LGHNA and CDR2 is YSLEER. The V end lost 0 bases, the J end lost 1 base, and 16 bases lay between the germline ends. CDR3 length equals 19 residues.

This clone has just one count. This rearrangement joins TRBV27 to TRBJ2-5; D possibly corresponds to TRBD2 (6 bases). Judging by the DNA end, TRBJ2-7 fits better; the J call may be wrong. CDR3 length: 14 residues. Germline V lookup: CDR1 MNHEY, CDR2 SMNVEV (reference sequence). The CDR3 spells CASSFEGGGYEQYF. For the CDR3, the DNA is TGTGCCAGCAGTTTTGAGGGAGGTGGCTACGAGCAGTACTTC.

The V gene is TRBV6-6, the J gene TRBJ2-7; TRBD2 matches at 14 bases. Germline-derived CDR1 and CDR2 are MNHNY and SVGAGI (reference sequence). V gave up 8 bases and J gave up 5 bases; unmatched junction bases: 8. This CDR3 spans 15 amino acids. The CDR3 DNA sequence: TGTGCCAGCGGGACTAGCGGGAGTTTTAGTGACGAGCAGTACTTC. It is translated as CASGTSGSFSDEQYF.

The chain's CDR3 is CASSPIQGIYGYTF. DNA of the CDR3: TGCGCCAGCAGCCCAATCCAGGGGATCTATGGCTACACCTTC. The V and J genes are TRBV5-1 and TRBJ1-2, with D perhaps matching TRBD1 (6 bases). The germline V and J ends were trimmed by 4 bases and 4 bases, with 14 bases remaining between them. Germline assignment: CDR1 SGHRS and CDR2 YFSETQ. The CDR3 contains 14 residues.

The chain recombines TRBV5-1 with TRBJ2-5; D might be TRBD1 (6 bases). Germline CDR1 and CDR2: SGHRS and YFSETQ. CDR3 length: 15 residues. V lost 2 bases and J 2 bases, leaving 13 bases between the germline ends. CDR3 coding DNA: TGCGCCAGCAGCTTTCAGGGGCGGTCGCAAGAGACCCAGTACTTC. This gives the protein CASSFQGRSQETQYF.

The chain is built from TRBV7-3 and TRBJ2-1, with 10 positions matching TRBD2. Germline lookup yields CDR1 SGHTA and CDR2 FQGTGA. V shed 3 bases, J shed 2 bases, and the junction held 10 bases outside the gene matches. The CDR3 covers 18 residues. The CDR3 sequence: CASSFKREGTIAYNEQFF. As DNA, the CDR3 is TGTGCCAGCAGCTTCAAGCGGGAGGGTACCATCGCCTACAATGAGCAGTTCTTC.